The entry that follows covers one TCR beta chain sequence. This entry belongs to a study of OX40 agonist ivuxolimab in advanced cancers. The CDR3 extends over 16 amino acids. V lost 3 bases and J lost 0, with 13 bases in between. Per the germline V gene, CDR1 is SGHRS and CDR2 is YFSETQ. Clones were sequenced by immunoSEQ multiplex PCR, and TCRdb holds only the in-frame ones, with some missing. The sample gives around 67,000 clones, about 90% of which show up once; roughly 1.3% is in the top ten. The chain combines TRBV5-1 with TRBJ2-1; perhaps TRBD2 as D (7 bases). The clonotype originates from an adult with an advanced solid tumor such as melanoma, head and neck, liver or kidney cancer. Sequenced material: CD4+ or CD8+ T cells sorted from blood, taken in a trial of the OX40 agonist ivuxolimab. The CDR3 bases are TGCGCCAGCAGCTCGGGGGGCGGGAGCTCCTACAATGAGCAGTTCTTC. Residues: CASSSGGGSSYNEQFF.